These 2 T cell receptor beta chains were all obtained from the same sample, sequenced in a study of T-cell reconstitution after alpha-beta-depleted transplantation in children. Overall study findings and caveats: Several hundred expanded graft clones reportedly gave rise to the alpha-beta T cells present about two months after transplant.

Preparation of the TCRbeta library involved a method that used unique molecular identifiers. MiXCR, applied by TCRdb to the PCR reads, yields one record per CDR3 protein. The data contain approximately 32,000 distinct CDR3 sequences, around 7% of them singletons. For these TCRs, the target antigens are not known. Sample: peripheral blood, taken 60 days after TCRalphabeta/CD19-depleted stem cell transplant. The receptors were gathered from a child less than two years old who had a stem cell transplant for acute myeloid leukemia, so the T cells may come from the graft donor.

At least ten counts were recorded for this clonotype. The gene calls are TRBV10-3 and TRBJ1-4; no firm D call. V lost 2 bases to trimming and J lost 4 bases, with 5 bases between them. Germline V lookup: CDR1 ENHRY, CDR2 SYGVKD. The CDR3 has 13 amino acids. In DNA form, the CDR3 reads TGTGCCATCAGTGAGGATAGTAATGAAAAACTGTTTTTT. Its protein is CAISEDSNEKLFF.

This clonotype was counted at least ten times. This sequence joins TRBV6-1 and TRBJ2-7; D gene uncertain. Germline values: CDR1 MNHNS, CDR2 SASEGT. Trimming took off 4 bases at V and 2 bases at J, with 6 bases between the two ends. The CDR3 loop spans 12 amino acids. For the CDR3, the DNA is TGTGCCAGCAGTGGAGACACCTACGAGCAGTACTTC. As protein: CASSGDTYEQYF.